The 29 T cell receptor beta chains presented below share a single source sample, sequenced in a study of T cell responses to AZD1222 COVID-19 vaccine. TCRdb keeps only in-frame clones here, not all; method: immunoSEQ multiplex PCR. The profile shows some 150,000 clones, under 95% of them singletons. The material was peripheral blood, obtained on day 0 of AZD1222 vaccination. The source is an adult in good health.

J is TRBJ2-1 and V is TRBV21-1; TRBD2, the D gene given by the table, was not confirmed from the DNA. TRBV21-1 corresponds to a pseudogene. This CDR3 has 17 residues. The CDR3 protein is CASNQLRASGKHNEQFF. CDR3 DNA: TGTGCCAGCAACCAATTAAGGGCTAGCGGTAAACACAATGAGCAGTTCTTC.

The rearrangement uses TRBV28 and TRBJ1-1; D might be TRBD1 (6 bases). V was pared by 6 bases and J by 1 base, with 9 bases between. This CDR3 region has 13 residues. Germline V gene data show CDR1 as MDHEN and CDR2 as SYDVKM. The CDR3 DNA reads as TGTGCCAGCAGCCCACAGGGGAACACTGAAGCTTTCTTT. It encodes CASSPQGNTEAFF.

The chain combines TRBV14 with TRBJ2-1, with D unclear. The germline CDR1 and CDR2 sequences are SGHDN and FVKESK. There are 14 residues in the CDR3. Trimming took off 4 bases at V and 1 base at J, with 8 bases between the two ends. CDR3 DNA sequence: TGTGCCAGCAGCCCAACCGGGTCCTACAATGAGCAGTTCTTC. This gives the protein CASSPTGSYNEQFF.

This sequence joins TRBV13 and TRBJ1-2; 7 bases map to TRBD1. Germline V gives CDR1 PRHDT, CDR2 FYEKMQ (reference sequence). The J segment lost 5 bases and the V segment lost 5 bases, leaving 5 bases of the junction unmatched. This CDR3 contains 13 residues. For the CDR3, the DNA is TGTGCCAGCAGCGCTACAGGGGAGTATGGCTACACCTTC. Its translation is CASSATGEYGYTF. The full variable domain, completed using reference TRBV13 and TRBJ1-2, is AAGVIQSPRHLIKEKRETATLKCYPIPRHDTVYWYQQGPGQDPQFLISFYEKMQSDKGSIPDRFSAQQFSDYHSELNMSSLELGDSALYFCASSATGEYGYTFGSGTRLTVV.

The CDR3 reads CASSEFREGDTQYF. The CDR3 coding sequence is TGTGCCAGCAGTGAATTTCGGGAAGGAGATACGCAGTATTTT. This rearrangement joins TRBV2 to TRBJ2-3; tentatively, D is TRBD2 (5 bases). The V and J ends lost 2 bases and 5 bases respectively, with 11 bases between them. Germline CDR1 SNHLY, CDR2 FYNNEI. This CDR3 is 14 amino acids long.

J is TRBJ1-6 and V is TRBV18; D gene uncertain. Germline CDR1 reads KGHSH; CDR2 reads LQKENI. This CDR3 has 16 residues. Trimming took off 5 bases at V and 2 bases at J, with 13 bases between the two ends. CDR3 nucleotides: TGTGCCAGCTCAGGGTCGGCGGAGGCCTATAATTCACCCCTCCACTTT. It yields the protein CASSGSAEAYNSPLHF.

V gene TRBV7-9 combines with J gene TRBJ2-7, with 12 nucleotides matching TRBD2. Germline CDR1 reads SEHNR; CDR2 reads FQNEAQ (reference sequence). There are 16 residues in the CDR3. V dropped 5 bases and J dropped 7; count of bases not matched to a gene: 12. The CDR3 here is CASSAGLAGTTGEQYF. Here the CDR3 DNA reads TGTGCCAGCAGCGCGGGACTAGCGGGCACGACGGGAGAGCAGTACTTC.

The chain uses TRBV27 and TRBJ1-1; D gene unclear. Germline CDR1 MNHEY, CDR2 SMNVEV (reference sequence). CDR3 length: 15 residues. Trimming took 2 bases from V and 0 from J, leaving 10 bases between them. CDR3 sequence (DNA): TGTGCCAGCAGTTTACATCCCTACTTGAACACTGAAGCTTTCTTT. Its protein is CASSLHPYLNTEAFF.

The gene calls are TRBV7-2 and TRBJ1-6; 7 positions agree with TRBD1. The CDR3 is 15 amino acids. From germline, CDR1 is SGHTA and CDR2 FQGNSA. Trimming removed 4 bases from V and 5 bases from J; junction bases left unmatched: 5. The CDR3 sequence: CASSWTTGHNSPLHF. CDR3 nucleotides: TGTGCCAGCAGCTGGACGACAGGGCATAATTCACCCCTCCACTTT.

J is TRBJ1-1 and V is TRBV4-3; 7 bases are a match to TRBD1. Germline trimming cut 0 bases from V and 0 bases from J; bases unmatched to any gene: 7. Germline values: CDR1 LGHNA, CDR2 YSLEER. The CDR3 runs 17 residues. The CDR3 spells CASSQEQGRTLNTEAFF. In DNA, the CDR3 is TGCGCCAGCAGCCAAGAACAGGGGAGGACCCTGAACACTGAAGCTTTCTTT.

This chain uses TRBV28 with TRBJ2-1, with TRBD1 identical over 11 bases. The V and J ends lost 10 bases and 2 bases, in that order; junction bases with no gene match: 16. Germline CDR1 and CDR2: MDHEN and SYDVKM. The CDR3 is 18 amino acids. The CDR3, as DNA: TGTGCCACCTGGGGTTTTCTCGGGACAGGGGGGACCTACAATGAGCAGTTCTTC. Its protein is CATWGFLGTGGTYNEQFF.

This chain uses TRBV25-1 with TRBJ1-1; D unclear. The germline gives CDR1 MGHDK, CDR2 SYGVNS. The CDR3 runs to 15 residues. With 0 bases removed from V and 5 bases from J, the gap between germline ends came to 13 bases. DNA for the CDR3: TGTGCCAGCAGTGAATATGGGCCGGGGAAGACTGAAGCTTTCTTT. Encoded protein: CASSEYGPGKTEAFF.

This rearrangement joins TRBV6-2 or TRBV6-3 to TRBJ2-7; D is possibly TRBD2 (6 bases). Germline V lookup: CDR1 MNHEY, CDR2 SVGEGT. With 4 bases removed from V and 2 bases from J, the gap between germline ends came to 15 bases. The CDR3 contains 15 residues. The chain's CDR3 is CASSSWGGPTYEQYF. The CDR3 DNA follows: TGTGCCAGCAGTTCTTGGGGAGGACCGACCTACGAGCAGTACTTC.

The chain recombines TRBV4-3 with TRBJ2-7; TRBD2 matches 13 bases. This CDR3 is built from 15 residues. The V gene end was trimmed by 4 bases and the J gene end by 3 bases; junction bases not matched to a gene: 3. Germline V gene lookup returns CDR1 LGHNA and CDR2 YSLEER. DNA for the CDR3: TGCGCCAGCAGCCCCGGGACTAGCGGGGTCTACGAGCAGTACTTC. This codes for CASSPGTSGVYEQYF.

The chain recombines TRBV24-1 with TRBJ1-4, with 10 nucleotides matching TRBD1. The V segment lost 2 bases and the J segment 6 bases; nucleotides outside the gene matches: 2. In germline, CDR1 is KGHDR, CDR2 SFDVKD. The CDR3 contains 15 residues. The CDR3 bases are TGTGCCACCAGTGATTCGGGACAGGGGCATGAAAAACTGTTTTTT. This sequence encodes CATSDSGQGHEKLFF.

This rearrangement joins TRBV7-2 to TRBJ2-3; 7 nucleotides align to TRBD1. Germline V gene lookup returns CDR1 SGHTA and CDR2 FQGNSA. The CDR3 runs to 16 residues. V dropped 4 bases and J dropped 3; count of bases not matched to a gene: 10. The chain's CDR3 is CASSSQDRVRTDTQYF. The CDR3 DNA reads as TGTGCCAGCAGCTCCCAAGACAGGGTTCGTACAGATACGCAGTATTTT. The variable domain in full, with the rest retrieved from reference TRBV7-2 and TRBJ2-3, is GAGVSQSPSNKVTEKGKDVELRCDPISGHTALYWYRQSLGQGLEFLIYFQGNSAPDKSGLPSDRFSAERTGGSVSTLTIQRTQQEDSAVYLCASSSQDRVRTDTQYFGPGTRLTVL.

The J gene is TRBJ2-7, the V gene TRBV6-5; 9 bases align to TRBD2. Germline V gene data show CDR1 as MNHEY and CDR2 as SVGAGI. The CDR3 loop spans 15 amino acids. The ends lost 0 bases at V and 2 bases at J; junction bases unmatched: 2. The CDR3 coding sequence is TGTGCCAGCAGTTACTCGGCGGGAGGGCCCTACGAGCAGTACTTC. This gives the protein CASSYSAGGPYEQYF.

The chain employs TRBV5-8 and TRBJ1-5; D unresolved. CDR1 SGHTS and CDR2 YDEGEE come from the germline V gene. There are 15 residues in the CDR3. V dropped 4 bases and J dropped 1 base, with 12 bases sitting between them. The DNA for the CDR3 is TGTGCCAGCAGCCTCATGCAAGTCAGCAATCAGCCCCAGCATTTT. Translation gives CASSLMQVSNQPQHF.

V usage is TRBV14 and J usage is TRBJ1-6; D not certain. The germline gives CDR1 SGHDN, CDR2 FVKESK. Trimming cost V 1 base and J 10 bases, with 11 bases left between them. CDR3 length: 14 residues. In nucleotides, the CDR3 is TGTGCCAGCAGCCAAGCCCCCCCGGGATCACCCCTCCACTTT. It encodes CASSQAPPGSPLHF.

The chain uses TRBV28 and TRBJ1-5, with a possible D match to TRBD1 (6 bases). The V end was cut by 5 bases, the J end by 7 bases, with 15 bases between. Germline CDR1 and CDR2: MDHEN and SYDVKM. The CDR3 runs 14 residues. The CDR3 nucleotides are TGTGCCAGCAGTCTCGACAGGTTGGAACAGCCCCAGCATTTT. This sequence encodes CASSLDRLEQPQHF.

The chain joins TRBV19 to TRBJ2-1, with 11 bases lining up with TRBD2. J gave up 6 bases and V 5 bases, and 9 bases lay outside the gene matches. Germline V gives CDR1 LNHDA, CDR2 SQIVND (reference sequence). This CDR3 spans 16 amino acids. The CDR3 region is CASSARGTSGSNEQFF. The CDR3, as DNA: TGTGCCAGTAGTGCCCGAGGAACTAGCGGGAGCAATGAGCAGTTCTTC.

V is TRBV7-9 and J is TRBJ1-1, with a weak D call TRBD1 (6 bases). In germline, CDR1 is SEHNR, CDR2 FQNEAQ (reference sequence). V gave up 7 bases and J gave up 6 bases, with 21 bases separating them. The CDR3 is 15 residues long. The CDR3 sequence: CASTIYRQVGAEAFF. As DNA, the CDR3 is TGTGCCAGCACCATCTACCGACAGGTTGGCGCTGAAGCTTTCTTT.

The genes are TRBV6-5 and TRBJ2-3, with 12 positions matching TRBD2. The CDR3 consists of 16 residues. Germline CDR1 and CDR2: MNHEY and SVGAGI. Unmatched junction bases numbered 3, after V lost 4 bases and J lost 1 base. For the CDR3, the DNA is TGTGCCAGCAGTTCGGGACTAGCGGGCCGCACAGATACGCAGTATTTT. Its translation is CASSSGLAGRTDTQYF.

The V gene is TRBV13, the J gene TRBJ2-7; 8 bases align to TRBD2. Germline CDR1 is PRHDT and CDR2 is FYEKMQ (reference sequence). V lost 2 bases, J lost 3 bases, and 6 bases stayed unmatched. The CDR3 is 15 residues long. CDR3 amino acids: CASSLSSGMGYEQYF. The CDR3 nucleotides are TGTGCCAGCAGCTTAAGTAGCGGGATGGGCTACGAGCAGTACTTC.

The chain employs TRBV7-9 and TRBJ2-3; 8 bases map to TRBD2. Trimming took 5 bases from V and 2 from J; bases not matched to a gene: 12. Per the germline V gene, CDR1 is SEHNR and CDR2 is FQNEAQ (reference sequence). The CDR3 covers 17 residues. The CDR3, as DNA: TGTGCCAGCAGCAAAAACTTAGCGGGACTAGACACAGATACGCAGTATTTT. It specifies CASSKNLAGLDTDTQYF. Looking up the rest from reference TRBV7-9 and TRBJ2-3 gives the full variable domain: DTGVSQNPRHKITKRGQNVTFRCDPISEHNRLYWYRQTLGQGPEFLTYFQNEAQLEKSRLLSDRFSAERPKGSFSTLEIQRTEQGDSAMYLCASSKNLAGLDTDTQYFGPGTRLTVL.

The chain uses TRBV20-1 and TRBJ1-3; D remains unclear. This CDR3 is built from 15 residues. Germline lookup yields CDR1 DFQATT and CDR2 SNEGSKA (reference sequence). Trimming stripped 3 bases from V and 0 bases from J, with 12 bases between. This CDR3 reads CSASFGDYSGNTIYF. The CDR3 bases are TGCAGTGCTAGTTTCGGTGATTACTCTGGAAACACCATATATTTT.

This chain uses TRBV12-3 or TRBV12-4 with TRBJ1-2, with 7 bases that match TRBD1. The CDR3 sequence is 13 residues long. V trimming: 5 bases; J trimming: 5 bases; junction bases outside the gene matches: 5. CDR3 loop: CASSGQVAYGYTF. The CDR3 DNA sequence: TGTGCCAGCAGTGGACAGGTCGCGTATGGCTACACCTTC.

The V and J genes are TRBV5-5 and TRBJ2-5; 8 bases align to TRBD1. The J call could be wrong; TRBJ2-7 is a better fit for the DNA end. This CDR3 spans 14 amino acids. Germline-derived CDR1 and CDR2 are SGHKS and YYEKEE (reference sequence). CDR3 in amino acids: CASSLGTGTYEQYF. The CDR3 DNA follows: TGTGCCAGCAGCTTGGGGACAGGGACCTACGAGCAGTACTTC.

The chain carries TRBV5-1 and TRBJ2-3, with 8 nucleotides matching TRBD1. The germline V gene encodes CDR1 SGHRS and CDR2 YFSETQ. The CDR3 has 16 residues. V lost 2 bases and J lost 3; bases outside the gene matches: 8. The CDR3 DNA reads TGCGCCAGCAGCTTCCTACAGGGGGTCATGACAGATACGCAGTATTTT. It yields the protein CASSFLQGVMTDTQYF.